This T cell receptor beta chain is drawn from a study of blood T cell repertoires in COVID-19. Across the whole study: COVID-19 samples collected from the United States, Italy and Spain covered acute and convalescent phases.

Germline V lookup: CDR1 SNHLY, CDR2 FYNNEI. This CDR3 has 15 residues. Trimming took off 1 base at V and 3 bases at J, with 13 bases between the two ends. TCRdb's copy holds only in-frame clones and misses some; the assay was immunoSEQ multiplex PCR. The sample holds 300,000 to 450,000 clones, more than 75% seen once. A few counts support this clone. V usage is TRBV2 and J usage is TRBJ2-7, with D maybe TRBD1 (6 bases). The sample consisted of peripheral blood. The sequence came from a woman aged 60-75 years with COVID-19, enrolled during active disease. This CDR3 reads CASSEEGDRYYEQYF. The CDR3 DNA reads TGTGCCAGCAGTGAAGAGGGGGATCGGTACTACGAGCAGTACTTC.